Each of the 30 T cell receptor beta chains below was sequenced from the same sample in a study of Ad26.COV2.S vaccination and SARS-CoV-2 variants. The assay was immunoSEQ multiplex PCR, and TCRdb's table has in-frame clones only and misses some. In the table there are about 350,000 clones, about 92% of which are singletons. Sample: peripheral blood, taken after recovery from COVID-19. These receptors were collected from a human donor who had recovered from COVID-19.

Here the CDR3 DNA reads TGTGCCACCAGCAGAGATTCTCTCCGGAGTGGAAACACCATATATTTT. This codes for CATSRDSLRSGNTIYF. The chain links TRBV15 to TRBJ1-3; D unresolved. The V gene lost 0 bases and the J gene lost 3 bases, with 12 bases spanning the gap. CDR3 length equals 16 residues. Germline-derived CDR1 and CDR2 are LNHNV and YYDKDF (reference sequence).

The chain combines TRBV3-1 (or the pseudogene TRBV3-2) with TRBJ1-1, with D possibly TRBD1 on 5 matching bases. V dropped 3 bases and J dropped 1 base, with 12 bases sitting between them. Germline V gene lookup returns CDR1 LGHDT and CDR2 YNNKEL (reference sequence). CDR3 length equals 15 residues. The CDR3 loop reads CASSHPGFGNTEAFF. The CDR3 DNA reads TGTGCCAGCAGCCACCCAGGGTTTGGGAACACTGAAGCTTTCTTT.

V gene TRBV3-1 (or the pseudogene TRBV3-2) combines with J gene TRBJ1-5; D unresolved. The CDR3 runs 14 residues. Per the germline V gene, CDR1 is LGHDT and CDR2 is YNNKEL (reference sequence). The ends were cut back, 4 bases at V and 0 bases at J, with 7 bases in the middle. CDR3 sequence reads: CASSPLSSNQPQHF. For the CDR3, the DNA is TGTGCCAGCAGCCCCCTCAGTAGCAATCAGCCCCAGCATTTT.

This clone was seen once. The V and J genes are TRBV19 and TRBJ1-2; the D gene is possibly TRBD1 (5 bases). In germline, CDR1 is LNHDA, CDR2 SQIVND (reference sequence). Trimming removed 8 bases from V and 4 bases from J, with 20 bases in between. This CDR3 has 15 residues. This chain's CDR3 is CASRTSGGRGYGYTF. Here the CDR3 DNA reads TGTGCCAGTCGAACCAGCGGGGGGAGGGGCTATGGCTACACCTTC.

J is TRBJ1-2 and V is TRBV29-1; D not resolved. The CDR3 sequence is 13 residues long. Germline CDR1 reads SQVTM; CDR2 reads ANQGSEA. V was cut by 2 bases and J by 8 bases, with 15 bases left in between. DNA of the CDR3: TGCAGCGTTGAACTTCCAGTGACTGAGGGCTACACCTTC. Its protein is CSVELPVTEGYTF. The full variable domain, with the rest looked up from reference TRBV29-1 and TRBJ1-2, is SAVISQKPSRDICQRGTSLTIQCQVDSQVTMMFWYRQQPGQSLTLIATANQGSEATYESGFVIDKFPISRPNLTFSTLTVSNMSPEDSSIYLCSVELPVTEGYTFGSGTRLTVV.

V usage is TRBV5-1 and J usage is TRBJ2-2; D is unresolved. Deletions cut 0 bases from V and 5 bases from J, with 8 bases between. Germline assignment: CDR1 SGHRS and CDR2 YFSETQ. This CDR3 spans 14 amino acids. This CDR3 is CASSLGLGTGELFF. The CDR3 DNA reads as TGCGCCAGCAGCTTGGGGCTCGGGACCGGGGAGCTGTTTTTT.

The CDR3 reads CAISHDERTDTQYF. In DNA form, the CDR3 reads TGTGCCATCAGCCACGATGAGAGGACAGATACGCAGTATTTT. The chain links TRBV10-3 to TRBJ2-3, with D hard to call. V shed 6 bases and J shed 3 bases, with 13 bases lying between them. CDR1 and CDR2 (germline): ENHRY, SYGVKD. This CDR3 region has 14 residues.

Concerning this clone: Sequence at one end of the junction differs from germline and may be a read error. The chain combines TRBV12-3 or TRBV12-4 with TRBJ2-1; tentatively, D is TRBD1 (5 bases). CDR3 length: 13 residues. Written as DNA, the CDR3 is TGTGCCGGCAGTTTAGGGGTCTACAATGAGCAGTTCTTC. This codes for CAGSLGVYNEQFF.

The gene calls are TRBV20-1 and TRBJ1-4; D is unclear. The V gene's germline CDR1 is DFQATT and CDR2 SNEGSKA (reference sequence). The V end was cut by 3 bases, the J end by 10 bases, with 18 bases between. There are 14 residues in the CDR3. In DNA, the CDR3 is TGCAGTGCTAGTGTCAGCGGACCTCCGAGAAAACTGTTTTTT. Translated, it gives CSASVSGPPRKLFF.

The table lists this clone with a few counts. The chain links TRBV7-2 to TRBJ2-7, with D unclear. This CDR3 is built from 13 residues. V was trimmed by 5 bases and J by 1 base, leaving 9 bases between them. CDR1 is SGHTA and CDR2 is FQGNSA in the germline V gene. The CDR3 loop reads CASSPVGSYEQYF. In DNA, the CDR3 is TGTGCCAGCAGCCCCGTGGGGTCCTACGAGCAGTACTTC.

The gene calls are TRBV3-1 (or the pseudogene TRBV3-2) and TRBJ2-7, with a possible D match to TRBD1 (6 bases). Germline V gene data show CDR1 as LGHDT and CDR2 as YNNKEL (reference sequence). The CDR3 runs to 13 residues. Trimming stripped 6 bases from V and 4 bases from J, with 13 bases between. CDR3 protein: CASRQGNEYEQYF. CDR3 in DNA: TGTGCCAGCAGGCAGGGGAATGAGTACGAGCAGTACTTC.

The V gene is TRBV6-1, the J gene TRBJ1-2; 8 positions match TRBD1. CDR3 length: 17 amino acids. The ends lost 4 bases at V and 0 bases at J; junction bases unmatched: 10. The germline V gene encodes CDR1 MNHNS and CDR2 SASEGT. CDR3 sequence reads: CASSGQGAVGPNYGYTF. Here the CDR3 DNA reads TGTGCCAGCAGTGGCCAGGGGGCGGTGGGGCCTAACTATGGCTACACCTTC.

The gene calls are TRBV6-1 and TRBJ1-5; D unclear. Trimming took 3 bases from V and 0 from J, leaving 9 bases between them. Germline lookup yields CDR1 MNHNS and CDR2 SASEGT. This CDR3 comprises 15 residues. The CDR3 loop is CASSEAGYSNQPQHF. CDR3 coding DNA: TGTGCCAGCAGTGAGGCCGGGTATAGCAATCAGCCCCAGCATTTT.

This chain uses TRBV6-7 with TRBJ1-1, with TRBD1 identical over 7 bases. TRBV6-7 is noted as an ORF with a role that remains uncertain. This CDR3 is built from 12 residues. The V gene end was trimmed by 5 bases and the J gene end by 9 bases; junction bases not matched to a gene: 6. CDR3 DNA sequence: TGTGCCAGCAGTGGAGACAGGGCGAAAGCTTTCTTT. Its protein is CASSGDRAKAFF.

The J gene is TRBJ2-7, the V gene TRBV6-5; TRBD2 is a possible D gene (6 bases). CDR1 MNHEY and CDR2 SVGAGI come from the germline V gene. The CDR3 totals 15 residues. V lost 2 bases to trimming and J lost 2 bases, with 13 bases between them. In DNA form, the CDR3 reads TGTGCCAGCAGTTACGGTGCGGGGAACCCCTACGAGCAGTACTTC. This sequence encodes CASSYGAGNPYEQYF.

The gene calls are TRBV7-2 and TRBJ2-3; 8 bases align to TRBD2. The V segment lost 0 bases and the J segment 6 bases; nucleotides outside the gene matches: 2. Looked up from germline, CDR1 is SGHTA and CDR2 is FQGNSA. The CDR3 is 14 residues long. In nucleotides, the CDR3 is TGTGCCAGCAGCTTAGCCGGGAGGGAGGATACGCAGTATTTT. Amino acid sequence: CASSLAGREDTQYF.

The J gene is TRBJ2-4, the V gene TRBV9, with 8 nucleotides matching TRBD2. This CDR3 region has 17 residues. Germline V gene lookup returns CDR1 SGDLS and CDR2 YYNGEE. V lost 3 bases to trimming and J lost 2 bases; unmatched junction nucleotides: 10. The CDR3 here is CASSADGRDRTKNIQYF. For the CDR3, the DNA is TGTGCCAGCAGCGCCGACGGGAGGGATAGGACCAAAAACATTCAGTACTTC.

The chain combines TRBV7-6 with TRBJ1-1; 7 bases map to TRBD1. This CDR3 comprises 13 residues. V shed 5 bases and J 5 bases; nucleotides not matched to a gene: 5. From germline, CDR1 is SGHVS and CDR2 FNYEAQ. The DNA of the CDR3 is TGTGCCAGCAGCCGGGACAGCTGGACTGAAGCTTTCTTT. As protein: CASSRDSWTEAFF.

The V gene is TRBV6-2 or TRBV6-3, the J gene TRBJ2-5, with a possible D match to TRBD2 (6 bases). Germline V lookup: CDR1 MNHEY, CDR2 SVGEGT. Trimming removed 6 bases from V and 13 bases from J, with 21 bases in between. The CDR3 totals 13 residues. DNA for the CDR3: TGTGCCAGCAGCCAGGGACTCCTGACTCGCCCGTACTTC. Its protein product is CASSQGLLTRPYF.

The V and J genes are TRBV4-1 and TRBJ1-2; TRBD1 aligns across 8 bases. The CDR3 has 18 amino acids. The germline CDR1 and CDR2 sequences are MGHRA and YSYEKL. Trimming at V came to 0 bases and at J to 0 bases, leaving 9 bases not matched to a gene. CDR3 sequence reads: CASSQDRLRGRSNYGYTF. The CDR3 DNA reads TGCGCCAGCAGCCAAGATCGGCTCAGGGGGCGATCTAACTATGGCTACACCTTC.

Points on this clone: Within the sample, other DNA sequences also encode this same CDR3. The V call is TRBV4-1, the J call TRBJ2-7; D is unresolved. Trimming removed 1 base from V and 0 bases from J, with 4 bases in between. CDR3 size: 13 residues. Germline V gene sequence: CDR1 MGHRA, CDR2 YSYEKL. In DNA, the CDR3 is TGCGCCAGCAGCCAAGCTGTCTCCTACGAGCAGTACTTC. Amino acids: CASSQAVSYEQYF.

This rearrangement joins TRBV7-6 to TRBJ2-2; weak D call: TRBD2 (6 bases). Trimming left V 8 bases short and J 1 base short, with 11 bases between. CDR1 is SGHVS, CDR2 FNYEAQ, per germline. There are 14 residues in the CDR3. The CDR3 spells CASERGRNTGELFF. The CDR3 coding sequence is TGTGCCAGCGAACGGGGGAGGAACACCGGGGAGCTGTTTTTT.

The rearrangement uses TRBV27 and TRBJ2-7; TRBD1 aligns across 9 bases. The CDR3 sequence is 15 residues long. Germline values: CDR1 MNHEY, CDR2 SMNVEV (reference sequence). V dropped 10 bases and J dropped 1; count of bases not matched to a gene: 11. CDR3 region: CATAGSGTGSYEQYF. CDR3 bases: TGTGCCACCGCTGGTTCCGGGACAGGGTCCTACGAGCAGTACTTC.

The V call is TRBV3-1 (or the pseudogene TRBV3-2), the J call TRBJ1-1; 8 nucleotides agree with TRBD1. V trimming: 4 bases; J trimming: 1 base; junction bases outside the gene matches: 8. The CDR3 extends over 16 amino acids. Germline CDR1 LGHDT, CDR2 YNNKEL (reference sequence). The chain's CDR3 is CASSRFGQGPNTEAFF. CDR3 DNA: TGTGCCAGCAGCCGATTTGGACAGGGCCCGAACACTGAAGCTTTCTTT.

The chain carries TRBV2 and TRBJ1-1; perhaps TRBD1 as D (5 bases). The CDR3 totals 12 residues. Trimming shortened V by 8 bases and J by 4 bases, and 11 bases separated the two germline ends. Germline assignment: CDR1 SNHLY and CDR2 FYNNEI. CDR3 protein: CASEGRVTEAFF. For the CDR3, the DNA is TGTGCCAGCGAGGGGAGGGTCACTGAAGCTTTCTTT.

The chain has TRBV9 and TRBJ1-1, with D perhaps matching TRBD1 (6 bases). Trimming cost V 3 bases and J 0 bases, with 15 bases left between them. Germline assignment: CDR1 SGDLS and CDR2 YYNGEE. There are 16 residues in the CDR3. CDR3 DNA: TGTGCCAGCAGCGCCCGGGACATCTCTTTGAACACTGAAGCTTTCTTT. This sequence encodes CASSARDISLNTEAFF.

This chain links TRBV18 with TRBJ2-2; tentative D call: TRBD1 (6 bases). Trimming removed 6 bases from V and 1 base from J, with 15 bases in between. CDR3 length equals 16 residues. CDR1 is KGHSH and CDR2 is LQKENI in the germline V gene. In nucleotides, the CDR3 is TGTGCCAGCTCTCGCGAGACAGGACAGAACACCGGGGAGCTGTTTTTT. Translated: CASSRETGQNTGELFF.

This chain links TRBV5-1 with TRBJ1-1; D not resolved. V was cut by 3 bases and J by 1 base, with 7 bases left in between. Germline lookup yields CDR1 SGHRS and CDR2 YFSETQ. The CDR3 length is 13 residues. CDR3 sequence reads: CASSSQPNTEAFF. CDR3 bases: TGCGCCAGCAGCTCTCAGCCGAACACTGAAGCTTTCTTT.

The chain recombines TRBV6-2 or TRBV6-3 with TRBJ2-1, with D possibly being TRBD1 or TRBD2 (5 bases each). Looked up from germline, CDR1 is MNHEY and CDR2 is SVGEGT. The V end was cut by 3 bases, the J end by 2 bases, with 14 bases between. The CDR3 covers 16 residues. CDR3 in amino acids: CASSYMAGRAYNEQFF. CDR3 DNA: TGTGCCAGCAGTTATATGGCAGGGCGGGCCTACAATGAGCAGTTCTTC.

The rearrangement uses TRBV5-5 and TRBJ1-5, with TRBD1 identical over 7 bases. Looked up from germline, CDR1 is SGHKS and CDR2 is YYEKEE (reference sequence). The V gene end was trimmed by 2 bases and the J gene end by 5 bases; junction bases not matched to a gene: 1. CDR3 length: 13 residues. CDR3 DNA: TGTGCCAGCAGCTTTACAGGGGATCAGCCCCAGCATTTT. Translated: CASSFTGDQPQHF.